This TCR beta chain was captured by sequencing in a study of shared clonotypes between healthy human individuals. Notes on the study in general: Incompleteness in sorted-subset sequencing, despite large depth, was shown by rarefaction.

The CDR3 has 15 residues. Trimming took off 0 bases at V and 2 bases at J, with 11 bases between the two ends. Germline assignment: CDR1 MNHEY and CDR2 SVGAGI. As to this clone: Its antigen is not known.

Repertoires were generated with immunoSEQ multiplex PCR, while TCRdb's copy carries only in-frame clones and drops some. The sample holds fewer than 1.8 million clones, around 98.5% seen once. V gene TRBV6-5 combines with J gene TRBJ2-7; D could derive from TRBD1 or TRBD2 (5 bases each). Sequenced material: naive CD4+ T cells sorted from blood. Subset reported: CD45RA+ positively selected. This sequence was found in a man aged 25-45 years in good health. The CDR3 bases are TGTGCCAGCAGTTACTCCCGGGACCTCACCTACGAGCAGTACTTC. Encoded protein: CASSYSRDLTYEQYF.